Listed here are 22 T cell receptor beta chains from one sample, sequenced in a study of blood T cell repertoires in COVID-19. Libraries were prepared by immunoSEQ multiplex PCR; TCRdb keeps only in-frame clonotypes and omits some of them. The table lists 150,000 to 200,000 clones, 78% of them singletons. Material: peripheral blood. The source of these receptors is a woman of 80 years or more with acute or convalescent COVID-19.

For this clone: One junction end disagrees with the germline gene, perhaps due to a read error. The CDR3 region is CVSSSPSSTGTNYGYTF. For the CDR3, the DNA is TGTGTCAGCAGCAGCCCCTCCTCGACAGGGACTAACTATGGCTACACCTTC. The rearrangement joins TRBV28 to TRBJ1-2; 7 nucleotides match TRBD1. The CDR3 is made up of 17 amino acids. The germline CDR1 and CDR2 sequences are MDHEN and SYDVKM.

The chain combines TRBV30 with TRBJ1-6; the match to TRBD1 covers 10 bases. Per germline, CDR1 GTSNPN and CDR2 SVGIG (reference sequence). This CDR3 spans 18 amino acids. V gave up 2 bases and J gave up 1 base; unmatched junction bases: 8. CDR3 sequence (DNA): TGTGCCTGGAGTATCCTGACAGGGGGCTGGTCCTATAATTCACCCCTCCACTTT. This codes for CAWSILTGGWSYNSPLHF.

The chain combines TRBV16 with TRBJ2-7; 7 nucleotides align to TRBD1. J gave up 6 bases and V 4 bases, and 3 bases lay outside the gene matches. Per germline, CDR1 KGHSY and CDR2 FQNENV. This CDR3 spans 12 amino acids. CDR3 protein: CASSPNRGEQYF. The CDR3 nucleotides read TGTGCCAGCAGCCCAAACAGGGGCGAGCAGTACTTC.

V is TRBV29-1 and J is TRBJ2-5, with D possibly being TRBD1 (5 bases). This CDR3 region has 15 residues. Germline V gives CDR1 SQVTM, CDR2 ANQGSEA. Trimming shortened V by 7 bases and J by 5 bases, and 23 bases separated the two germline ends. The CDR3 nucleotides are TGCAGCGCCCGAAGGGCGGAAGGTGCAGGGGAGACCCAGTACTTC. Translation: CSARRAEGAGETQYF.

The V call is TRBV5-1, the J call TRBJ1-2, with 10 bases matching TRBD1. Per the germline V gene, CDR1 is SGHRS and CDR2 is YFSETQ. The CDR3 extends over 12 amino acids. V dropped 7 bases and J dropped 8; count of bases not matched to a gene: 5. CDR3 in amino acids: CASSGQGSGYTF. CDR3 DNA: TGCGCCAGCTCGGGACAGGGGAGCGGCTACACCTTC.

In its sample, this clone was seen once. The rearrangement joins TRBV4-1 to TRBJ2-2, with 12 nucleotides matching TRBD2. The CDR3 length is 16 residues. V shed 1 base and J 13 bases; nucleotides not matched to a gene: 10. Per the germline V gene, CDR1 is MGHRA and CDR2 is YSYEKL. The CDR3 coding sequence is TGCGCCAGCAGCCAAGGAGGACTAGCGGGGAAAAAAGGGCTGTTTTTT. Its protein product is CASSQGGLAGKKGLFF.

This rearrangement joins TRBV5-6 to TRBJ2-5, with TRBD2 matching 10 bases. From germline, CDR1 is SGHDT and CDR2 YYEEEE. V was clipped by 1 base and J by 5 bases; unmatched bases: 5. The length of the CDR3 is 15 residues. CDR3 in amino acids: CASSLKREGRETQYF. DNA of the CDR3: TGTGCCAGCAGCTTGAAGCGGGAGGGCCGTGAGACCCAGTACTTC.

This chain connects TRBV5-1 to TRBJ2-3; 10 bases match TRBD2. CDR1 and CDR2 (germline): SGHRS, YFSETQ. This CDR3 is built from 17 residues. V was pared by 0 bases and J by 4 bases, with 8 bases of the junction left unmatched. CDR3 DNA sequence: TGCGCCAGCAGCTTGGCCGTGGTAGCGGGGGGATCAGATACGCAGTATTTT. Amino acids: CASSLAVVAGGSDTQYF.

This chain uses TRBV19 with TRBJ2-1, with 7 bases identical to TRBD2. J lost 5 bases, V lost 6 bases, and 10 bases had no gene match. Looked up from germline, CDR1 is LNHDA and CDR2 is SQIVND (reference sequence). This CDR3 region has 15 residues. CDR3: CASRIIAGPNNEQFF. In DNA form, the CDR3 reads TGTGCCAGTAGAATAATAGCGGGCCCAAACAATGAGCAGTTCTTC.

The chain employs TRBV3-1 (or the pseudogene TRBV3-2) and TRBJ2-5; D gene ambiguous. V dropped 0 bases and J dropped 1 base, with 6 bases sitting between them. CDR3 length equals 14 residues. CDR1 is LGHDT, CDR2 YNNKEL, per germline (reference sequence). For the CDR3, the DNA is TGTGCCAGCAGCCAAGATCTACTCCAAGAGACCCAGTACTTC. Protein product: CASSQDLLQETQYF.

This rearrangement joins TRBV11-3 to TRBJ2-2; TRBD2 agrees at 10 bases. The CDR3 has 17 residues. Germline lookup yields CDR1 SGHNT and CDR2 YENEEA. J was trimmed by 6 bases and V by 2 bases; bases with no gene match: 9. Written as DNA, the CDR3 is TGTGCCAGCAGCTTATCACCTAGCGGGGGAAAGTCCGGGGAGCTGTTTTTT. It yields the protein CASSLSPSGGKSGELFF.

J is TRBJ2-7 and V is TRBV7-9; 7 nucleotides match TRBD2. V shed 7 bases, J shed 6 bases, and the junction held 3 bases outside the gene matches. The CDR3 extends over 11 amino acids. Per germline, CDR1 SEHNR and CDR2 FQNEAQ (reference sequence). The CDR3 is CASTGLVEQYF. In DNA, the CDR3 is TGTGCCAGCACCGGACTAGTCGAGCAGTACTTC.

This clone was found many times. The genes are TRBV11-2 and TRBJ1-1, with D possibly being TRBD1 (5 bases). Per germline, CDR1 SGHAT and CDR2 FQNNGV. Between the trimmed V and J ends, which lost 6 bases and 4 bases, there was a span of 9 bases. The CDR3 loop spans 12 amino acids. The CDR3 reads CASRYTGTEAFF. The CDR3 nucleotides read TGTGCCAGCAGATATACAGGCACTGAAGCTTTCTTT.

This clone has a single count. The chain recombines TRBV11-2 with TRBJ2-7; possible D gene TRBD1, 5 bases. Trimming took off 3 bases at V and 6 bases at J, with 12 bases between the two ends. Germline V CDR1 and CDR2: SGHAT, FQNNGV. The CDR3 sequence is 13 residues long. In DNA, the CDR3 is TGTGCCAGCAGCTTTCCCAGGGATAGCGAGCAGTACTTC. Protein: CASSFPRDSEQYF.

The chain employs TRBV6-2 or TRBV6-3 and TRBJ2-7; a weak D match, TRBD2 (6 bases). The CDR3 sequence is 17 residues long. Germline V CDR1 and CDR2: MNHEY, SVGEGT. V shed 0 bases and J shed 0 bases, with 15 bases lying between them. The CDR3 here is CASSYSYWGDFSYEQYF. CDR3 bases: TGTGCCAGCAGTTACTCGTATTGGGGGGACTTCTCCTACGAGCAGTACTTC.

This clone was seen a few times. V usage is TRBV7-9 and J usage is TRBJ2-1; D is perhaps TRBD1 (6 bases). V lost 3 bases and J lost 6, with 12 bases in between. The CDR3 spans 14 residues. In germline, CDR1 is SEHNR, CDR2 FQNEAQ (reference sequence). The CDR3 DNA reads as TGTGCCAGCAGCTTGACAGGCCTGAGCAATGAGCAGTTCTTC. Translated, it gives CASSLTGLSNEQFF. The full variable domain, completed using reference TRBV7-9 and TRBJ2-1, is DTGVSQNPRHKITKRGQNVTFRCDPISEHNRLYWYRQTLGQGPEFLTYFQNEAQLEKSRLLSDRFSAERPKGSFSTLEIQRTEQGDSAMYLCASSLTGLSNEQFFGPGTRLTVL.

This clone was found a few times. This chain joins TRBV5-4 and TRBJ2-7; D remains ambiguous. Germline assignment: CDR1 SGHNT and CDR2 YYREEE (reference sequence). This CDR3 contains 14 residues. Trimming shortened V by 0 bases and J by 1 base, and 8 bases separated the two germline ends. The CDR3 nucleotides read TGTGCCAGCAGCTTGGGGTCGGGTTCCTACGAGCAGTACTTC. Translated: CASSLGSGSYEQYF.

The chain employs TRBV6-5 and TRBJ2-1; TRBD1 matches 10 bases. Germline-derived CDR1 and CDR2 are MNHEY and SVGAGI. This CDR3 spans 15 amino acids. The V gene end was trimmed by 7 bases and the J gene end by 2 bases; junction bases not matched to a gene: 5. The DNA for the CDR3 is TGTGCCAGCAAGCTAGACAGGGGGCCCTACAATGAGCAGTTCTTC. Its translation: CASKLDRGPYNEQFF.

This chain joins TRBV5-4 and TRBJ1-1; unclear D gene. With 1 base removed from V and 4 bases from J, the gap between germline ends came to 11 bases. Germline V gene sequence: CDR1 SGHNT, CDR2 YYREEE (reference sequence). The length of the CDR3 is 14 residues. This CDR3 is CASSLTRDVTEAFF. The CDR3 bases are TGTGCCAGCAGCTTGACTCGGGATGTCACTGAAGCTTTCTTT.

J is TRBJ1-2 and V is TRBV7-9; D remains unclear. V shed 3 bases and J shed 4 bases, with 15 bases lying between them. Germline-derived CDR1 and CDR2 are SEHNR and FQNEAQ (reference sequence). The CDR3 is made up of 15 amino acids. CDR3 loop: CASSFGEGRTYGYTF. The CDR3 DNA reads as TGTGCCAGCAGCTTTGGAGAGGGTAGGACCTATGGCTACACCTTC.

CDR3 region: CASSLAGGSGNQPQHF. CDR3 DNA: TGTGCCAGCAGCTTGGCAGGGGGCTCAGGCAATCAGCCCCAGCATTTT. V and J are TRBV7-9 and TRBJ1-5, with 8 bases matching TRBD1. The CDR3 consists of 16 residues. CDR1 and CDR2 from the germline V gene are SEHNR and FQNEAQ (reference sequence). V was clipped by 3 bases and J by 2 bases; unmatched bases: 6.

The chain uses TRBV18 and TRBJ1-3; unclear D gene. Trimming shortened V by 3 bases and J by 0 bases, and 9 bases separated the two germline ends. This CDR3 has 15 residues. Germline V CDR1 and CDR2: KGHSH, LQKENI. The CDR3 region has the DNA TGTGCCAGCTCACCCGGTGCGGCCTCTGGAAACACCATATATTTT. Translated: CASSPGAASGNTIYF.